Listed below are T cell receptor beta chains from one sample, sequenced in a study of blood T cells in healthy people across ages. MiXCR was run by TCRdb on the 5' RACE reads, yielding one entry per CDR3 protein. This table holds roughly 1,800,000 distinct CDR3 sequences, approximately 50% found once. Sequences were obtained from blood. The receptors here all came from a woman aged 40 to 50 in good health. Each CDR3 is given with its conserved first and last residue. The order of the fields is CDR3 protein, CDR3 DNA, V gene, clone size, D gene, J gene. A D gene is named only where the DNA matches it firmly. Clone size is stated in some rows and not others, as once, few, many or a class when expanded.

CDR3aa: CSARDRVIDTQYF
CDR3nt: TGCAGTGCCAGGGACAGGGTAATTGATACGCAGTATTTT
v_gene: TRBV20-1
abundance: few
d_gene: TRBD1
j_gene: TRBJ2-3

CDR3aa: CARARGTVCEQYF
CDR3nt: TGTGCCAGGGCGAGGGGAACAGTCTGCGAGCAGTACTTC
v_gene: TRBV12-3/TRBV12-4
abundance: few
d_gene: -
j_gene: TRBJ2-7

CDR3aa: CASSPRDRIIYEQYF
CDR3nt: TGTGCCAGCAGTCCCCGGGACAGAATTATCTACGAGCAGTACTTC
v_gene: TRBV28
abundance: -
d_gene: TRBD1
j_gene: TRBJ2-7

CDR3aa: CASSYRDRLPGTSGTDTQYF
CDR3nt: TGTGCCAGCAGTTACAGGGACCGCCTACCCGGGACTAGCGGGACAGATACGCAGTATTTT
v_gene: TRBV6-2/TRBV6-3
abundance: -
d_gene: TRBD2
j_gene: TRBJ2-3

CDR3aa: CSVDDPGKETQYF
CDR3nt: TGCAGCGTTGATGACCCGGGGAAAGAGACCCAGTACTTC
v_gene: TRBV29-1
abundance: -
d_gene: -
j_gene: TRBJ2-5

CDR3aa: CASTDRAFSTDTQYF
CDR3nt: TGTGCCAGCACCGACAGGGCATTCTCCACAGATACGCAGTATTTT
v_gene: TRBV6-5
abundance: few
d_gene: TRBD1
j_gene: TRBJ2-3

CDR3aa: CASSLRGTGSGGANVLTF
CDR3nt: TGTGCCAGCAGTTTAAGAGGGACAGGGAGCGGTGGGGCCAACGTCCTGACTTTC
v_gene: TRBV27
abundance: -
d_gene: TRBD1
j_gene: TRBJ2-6

CDR3aa: CASANSGLPSTDTQYF
CDR3nt: TGTGCCAGCGCGAACTCGGGACTCCCTAGCACAGATACGCAGTATTTT
v_gene: TRBV6-2/TRBV6-3
abundance: few
d_gene: -
j_gene: TRBJ2-3

CDR3aa: CASSHKVSYNSPLHF
CDR3nt: TGCGCCAGCAGCCACAAGGTCTCCTATAATTCACCCCTCCACTTT
v_gene: TRBV4-1
abundance: few
d_gene: -
j_gene: TRBJ1-6

CDR3aa: CATSSQAAPGANVLTF
CDR3nt: TGTGCCACCAGTAGTCAGGCAGCCCCTGGGGCCAACGTCCTGACTTTC
v_gene: TRBV24-1
abundance: -
d_gene: -
j_gene: TRBJ2-6

CDR3aa: CASSLEGSGLETQYF
CDR3nt: TGTGCCAGCAGTTTAGAAGGATCTGGGCTGGAGACCCAGTACTTC
v_gene: TRBV28
abundance: few
d_gene: -
j_gene: TRBJ2-5

CDR3aa: CTSSQDGLVPKIHQPQHF
CDR3nt: TGCACCAGCAGCCAAGATGGTTTAGTACCGAAGATCCATCAGCCCCAGCATTTT
v_gene: TRBV1
abundance: -
d_gene: -
j_gene: TRBJ1-5

CDR3aa: CASSPLGRKMEFF
CDR3nt: TGTGCCAGCAGTCCACTGGGGCGCAAGATGGAGTTCTTC
v_gene: TRBV27
abundance: -
d_gene: -
j_gene: TRBJ2-1

CDR3aa: CATSPRSPYEQYF
CDR3nt: TGTGCCACCAGTCCTCGGTCCCCCTACGAGCAGTACTTC
v_gene: TRBV15
abundance: few
d_gene: -
j_gene: TRBJ2-7

CDR3aa: CASSSDRINHFYTF
CDR3nt: TGTGCCAGCAGCTCAGACAGAATAAACCATTTTTACACCTTC
v_gene: TRBV11-2
abundance: -
d_gene: -
j_gene: TRBJ1-2

CDR3aa: CASRVSGGVTYEQYF
CDR3nt: TGTGCCAGCAGGGTGTCAGGGGGGGTAACCTACGAGCAGTACTTC
v_gene: TRBV4-2
abundance: -
d_gene: -
j_gene: TRBJ2-7

CDR3aa: CASSPPAWRGMQFF
CDR3nt: TGTGCCAGCTCACCACCGGCCTGGCGGGGAATGCAGTTCTTC
v_gene: TRBV18
abundance: -
d_gene: -
j_gene: TRBJ2-1

CDR3aa: CASRGQSHSTDTQYF
CDR3nt: TGTGCCAGCAGGGGACAGAGCCACAGCACAGATACGCAGTATTTT
v_gene: TRBV12-3/TRBV12-4
abundance: -
d_gene: TRBD1
j_gene: TRBJ2-3

CDR3aa: CASSLGQTSTYEQYF
CDR3nt: TGTGCCAGCAGCTTAGGGCAGACATCGACCTACGAGCAGTACTTC
v_gene: TRBV5-4
abundance: -
d_gene: -
j_gene: TRBJ2-7